A single sample is the source of the 13 T cell receptor beta chains below, sequenced in a study of cytomegalovirus exposure and HLA in healthy donors. Sequenced by immunoSEQ multiplex PCR; TCRdb stores in-frame clones only, minus some. The data hold 200,000 to 250,000 clones, with over 80% observed a single time. Input material: PBMCs. The receptors originated from a woman younger than 45 in good health and CMV-seropositive.

J is TRBJ2-7 and V is TRBV27; D might be TRBD1 or TRBD2, each matching 5 bases. The CDR3 is made up of 17 amino acids. Germline-derived CDR1 and CDR2 are MNHEY and SMNVEV (reference sequence). V lost 0 bases, J lost 2 bases, and 17 bases lay in between. The DNA of the CDR3 is TGTGCCAGCAGTTTATCCCAATCCGGGACGGAAGCCTACGAGCAGTACTTC. The encoded protein is CASSLSQSGTEAYEQYF.

In DNA, the CDR3 is TGTGCCAGTAGGGGCCAGGCCTCTGGCTACACCTTC. Protein: CASRGQASGYTF. The chain recombines TRBV19 with TRBJ1-2; D call uncertain. V lost 6 bases and J lost 7, with 12 bases in between. Germline CDR1 and CDR2: LNHDA and SQIVND (reference sequence). CDR3 length: 12 amino acids.

In this sample, this clone turned up a few times. The V gene is TRBV7-8, the J gene TRBJ1-1; the D gene is possibly TRBD1 (5 bases). Germline assignment: CDR1 SGHVS and CDR2 FQNEAQ. V lost 3 bases to trimming and J lost 4 bases, with 12 bases between them. This CDR3 region has 14 residues. CDR3 nucleotides: TGTGCCAGCAGCTTTCGCAGGGAATCCACTGAAGCTTTCTTT. Translation gives CASSFRRESTEAFF.

V gene TRBV5-4 combines with J gene TRBJ2-5; D perhaps matches TRBD2 (6 bases). This CDR3 has 14 amino acids. Trimming removed 3 bases at V and 0 bases at J, with 9 bases between. Per germline, CDR1 SGHNT and CDR2 YYREEE (reference sequence). The CDR3 DNA follows: TGTGCCAGCAGCTCCCGGGACTACCAAGAGACCCAGTACTTC. Its protein product is CASSSRDYQETQYF.

The chain couples TRBV27 to TRBJ1-2, with 7 positions matching TRBD1. CDR3 length: 16 residues. J gave up 7 bases and V 5 bases, and 16 bases lay outside the gene matches. The germline gives CDR1 MNHEY, CDR2 SMNVEV (reference sequence). The DNA for the CDR3 is TGTGCCAGCAGTCAGAACCAGGGGGGGCAGGTCGCTGGCTACACCTTC. As protein: CASSQNQGGQVAGYTF.

CDR3 residues: CSATTTGTYSGYTF. CDR3 DNA sequence: TGCAGCGCCACTACCACCGGGACATACTCTGGCTACACCTTC. The V and J genes are TRBV29-1 and TRBJ1-2, with a tentative D call TRBD1 (6 bases). Germline values: CDR1 SQVTM, CDR2 ANQGSEA. Between the trimmed V and J ends, which lost 7 bases and 7 bases, there was a span of 22 bases. This CDR3 is built from 14 residues.

This clone was picked up one time. The chain is built from TRBV6-1 and TRBJ1-5; the D is unclear. CDR1 MNHNS and CDR2 SASEGT come from the germline V gene. Trimming left V 3 bases short and J 7 bases short, with 7 bases between. There are 12 residues in the CDR3. The CDR3 loop is CASSDPIQPQHF. CDR3 sequence (DNA): TGTGCCAGCAGTGATCCAATCCAGCCCCAGCATTTT.

The chain couples TRBV5-4 to TRBJ1-2; a possible D gene is TRBD1 (6 bases). The V gene's germline CDR1 is SGHNT and CDR2 YYREEE (reference sequence). The germline V and J ends were trimmed by 4 bases and 4 bases, with 11 bases remaining between them. CDR3 length: 13 amino acids. The CDR3 loop reads CASSDSDSYGYTF. For the CDR3, the DNA is TGTGCCAGCAGCGATTCGGACAGCTATGGCTACACCTTC.

The V gene is TRBV27, the J gene TRBJ1-1; 7 bases fit TRBD1. CDR1 MNHEY and CDR2 SMNVEV come from the germline V gene (reference sequence). The CDR3 covers 15 residues. J gave up 7 bases and V 5 bases, and 13 bases lay outside the gene matches. The CDR3 loop reads CASSPVHSRDSEAFF. CDR3 sequence (DNA): TGTGCCAGCAGTCCCGTTCACAGCCGGGACAGTGAAGCTTTCTTT.

V is TRBV2 and J is TRBJ2-7; the match to TRBD2 covers 10 bases. The germline CDR1 and CDR2 sequences are SNHLY and FYNNEI. The V segment lost 2 bases and the J segment 4 bases; nucleotides outside the gene matches: 5. CDR3 length: 15 amino acids. The CDR3 region has the DNA TGTGCCAGCAGTGAATATGGACTAGCGGAATACGAGCAGTACTTC. This encodes CASSEYGLAEYEQYF.

The chain employs TRBV5-1 and TRBJ1-2, with TRBD1 identical over 9 bases. Trimming took 4 bases from V and 9 from J; bases not matched to a gene: 10. CDR3 length: 14 amino acids. Germline assignment: CDR1 SGHRS and CDR2 YFSETQ. The CDR3 region is CASSPTGGQGRYTF. CDR3 DNA sequence: TGCGCCAGCAGCCCCACAGGGGGACAGGGTCGCTACACCTTC.

This chain uses TRBV13 with TRBJ1-2; TRBD1 aligns across 8 bases. Germline lookup yields CDR1 PRHDT and CDR2 FYEKMQ (reference sequence). This CDR3 spans 18 amino acids. V shed 2 bases and J 3 bases; nucleotides not matched to a gene: 14. This chain's CDR3 is CASSLSRHSGTGYYGYTF. The CDR3 DNA reads TGTGCCAGCAGCTTAAGTCGCCACTCCGGGACAGGTTACTATGGCTACACCTTC.

The V gene is TRBV5-1, the J gene TRBJ2-5, with D hard to call. V shed 3 bases and J shed 5 bases, with 11 bases lying between them. This CDR3 has 13 residues. CDR1 SGHRS and CDR2 YFSETQ come from the germline V gene. Written as DNA, the CDR3 is TGCGCCAGCAGCTCCTACCGTCGGGAGACCCAGTACTTC. This codes for CASSSYRRETQYF.